Below are 3 T cell receptor beta chains sequenced from a single sample in a study of shared clonotypes between healthy human individuals. Generated by immunoSEQ multiplex PCR, the TCRdb table keeps only in-frame clones and is missing some. The sample consists of 550,000 to 850,000 clones, 55% to 80% of them appearing once. The sequencing input was memory CD4+ T cells sorted from blood. Regarding subset: CD45RA-negative fraction. Receptors were obtained from a woman in her 30s in good health.

The gene calls are TRBV29-1 and TRBJ2-5; 8 bases agree with TRBD1. This CDR3 region has 16 residues. Germline V CDR1 and CDR2: SQVTM, ANQGSEA. J was trimmed by 2 bases and V by 5 bases; bases with no gene match: 13. The CDR3 loop is CSVRLGAGGSQETQYF. DNA for the CDR3: TGCAGCGTTAGACTTGGTGCAGGGGGCTCGCAAGAGACCCAGTACTTC.

The gene calls are TRBV30 and TRBJ2-2; D possibly corresponds to TRBD2 (6 bases). This CDR3 comprises 14 residues. The germline V gene encodes CDR1 GTSNPN and CDR2 SVGIG (reference sequence). With 3 bases removed from V and 4 bases from J, the gap between germline ends came to 12 bases. As DNA, the CDR3 is TGTGCCTGGAGCCTCCTGGGGGGCACCGGGGAGCTGTTTTTT. This codes for CAWSLLGGTGELFF.

The gene calls are TRBV7-7 and TRBJ2-3; D perhaps matches TRBD2 (6 bases). V was cut by 5 bases and J by 3 bases, with 21 bases left in between. The CDR3 consists of 17 residues. CDR1 and CDR2 (germline): SSHAT, FNYEAQ (reference sequence). CDR3 DNA: TGTGCCAGCAGCGCCCCCCTCCTCGGGAGTGCGACAGATACGCAGTATTTT. Its protein product is CASSAPLLGSATDTQYF.